This T cell receptor (beta chain) was observed in a study of blood T cell repertoires in COVID-19. Overall study: Spain, Italy and the United States supplied samples that represented acute and convalescent COVID-19. In each case, the material was cDNA or gDNA derived from T cells, B-cell-depleted T cells, or PBMCs.

V shed 5 bases and J shed 6 bases, with 20 bases lying between them. The germline V gene has CDR1 KGHSH and CDR2 LQKENI. This CDR3 spans 16 amino acids. In the study's own analysis: Nucleated cell number was recorded as an estimate derived from reference gene primer amplification. Produced via immunoSEQ multiplex PCR; TCRdb's table is partial and in-frame only. That table gives V, J and clone size, and the DNA gave D and trimming. The sample comprises 60,000 or so clones, approximately 75% of which are singletons, and under 15% rests with the top ten. This clone has just one count. This rearrangement joins TRBV18 to TRBJ2-1; no definite D call. The receptor comes from an elderly man with acute or convalescent COVID-19. Input material: peripheral blood. The CDR3 sequence is CASSSNWFGASNEQFF. CDR3 DNA: TGTGCCAGCTCATCGAACTGGTTCGGTGCGTCCAATGAGCAGTTCTTC.